The clone carrying this T cell receptor beta chain has a count of ten or more. The antigen is not known. Trimming removed 1 base at V and 7 bases at J, with 12 bases between. Germline assignment: CDR1 KGHDR and CDR2 SFDVKD. The CDR3 runs to 14 residues. The sample comes from a study of CD8 T cells in ankylosing spondylitis. Broader study findings: What seemed typical of ankylosing spondylitis blood was a TCR beta motif built from several highly homologous variants.

TCRdb reanalysed the 5' RACE reads using MiXCR and keeps one entry per CDR3 protein. There are 100,000 to 150,000 distinct CDR3 sequences in the sample; about 6.4% occur only once, and 10% to 15% lies in the top ten. The chain joins TRBV24-1 to TRBJ2-5, with a weak D call TRBD1 (6 bases). The receptor comes from a male donor with ankylosing spondylitis or in good health (not recorded which). Sequenced sample: blood, either unsorted or a sorted T cell fraction (not recorded which). The CDR3 nucleotides read TGTGCCACCAGTGATTTTTGGCAGGGGCCGACCCAGTACTTC. Translation gives CATSDFWQGPTQYF.